The T cell receptor beta chain described here comes from a study of cytomegalovirus exposure and HLA in healthy donors. The primer mix had 60 Vbeta and 13 Jbeta primers. Using immunoSEQ multiplex PCR, the repertoire was profiled, and TCRdb retains in-frame clones only, with some absent. Of more than 200,000 clones in the sample, roughly 82% are singletons; the top ten hold roughly 5.5%. Findings and caveats of the study: The study designated roughly 150 TCR beta chains cytomegalovirus-associated. What a later analysis reportedly showed was that an Asian-associated ancestry cluster had fewer N-insertions than the roughly 670-donor mean.

Germline V gives CDR1 KGHSH, CDR2 LQKENI. Between the trimmed V and J ends, which lost 0 bases and 2 bases, there was a span of 13 bases. The CDR3 sequence is 16 residues long. Concerning this clone itself: The antigen remains unidentified.

The rearrangement uses TRBV18 and TRBJ2-5, with D perhaps TRBD2 (5 bases). Sequencing input: PBMCs. The clonotype was recovered from a man between 40 and 49 years old in good health and CMV-seropositive. CDR3 sequence: CASSPPSGLGQETQYF. Here the CDR3 DNA reads TGTGCCAGCTCACCACCATCGGGGTTGGGGCAAGAGACCCAGTACTTC.